This T cell receptor beta chain is drawn from a study of T cells in Graves' hyperthyroidism and ophthalmopathy. TCR beta CDR3 regions were amplified from RNA transcripts. In the first-round RT-PCR of the TCR CDR3, the HTBI primer set was used. TCRdb re-called the multiplex PCR reads with MiXCR, one entry per CDR3 protein. The data hold about 400,000 distinct CDR3 sequences, with just under 15% observed a single time. At least ten counts were recorded for this clonotype. Losses at the gene ends were 6 bases for V and 4 bases for J; bases not matched to a gene: 11. The germline V gene has CDR1 MNHNS and CDR2 SASEGT. This CDR3 region has 15 residues.

The chain uses TRBV6-1 and TRBJ2-7, with TRBD1 matching 8 bases. Material for sequencing was blood. This clonotype originated in a woman aged 25 to 39 with Graves' hyperthyroidism. The DNA of the CDR3 is TGTGCCAGCAGACCCCCCGGACAGGGCAGTTACGAGCAGTACTTC. It encodes CASRPPGQGSYEQYF.